This is a list of T cell receptor beta chains from one sample in a study of OX40 agonist ivuxolimab in advanced cancers. The data were produced by immunoSEQ multiplex PCR, yet TCRdb's version contains in-frame clones alone and is incomplete. The sample contains about 33,000 clones, approximately 84% of which appear only once. Here the sequenced sample was CD4+ or CD8+ T cells sorted from blood, taken in a trial of the OX40 agonist ivuxolimab. The receptors shown here come from an adult with an advanced solid tumor such as melanoma, head and neck, liver or kidney cancer. The CDR3 runs from the conserved cysteine through the conserved F or W. The order of the fields is V gene, clone size, D gene, J gene, CDR3 protein, CDR3 DNA. A D gene is named only where the DNA matches it firmly. Clone size appears in some rows only: once, few, many, or a class for an expanded clone.

V gene: TRBV23-1; clone size: .; D gene: .; J gene: TRBJ1-1; CDR3 protein: CASSQRLNTEAFF; CDR3 DNA: TGCGCCAGCAGTCAACGGCTGAACACTGAAGCTTTCTTT
V gene: TRBV5-1; clone size: once; D gene: TRBD2; J gene: TRBJ2-5; CDR3 protein: CASSLAGLAGAKETQYF; CDR3 DNA: TGCGCCAGCAGCTTGGCTGGCCTAGCGGGGGCCAAAGAGACCCAGTACTTC
V gene: TRBV7-9; clone size: .; D gene: .; J gene: TRBJ1-4; CDR3 protein: CASSKGLMATNEKLFF; CDR3 DNA: TGTGCCAGCAGCAAGGGACTTATGGCAACTAATGAAAAACTGTTTTTT
V gene: TRBV28; clone size: .; D gene: TRBD1; J gene: TRBJ1-1; CDR3 protein: CASSPLDRALADTEAFF; CDR3 DNA: TGTGCCAGCAGTCCCTTGGACAGGGCCTTGGCTGACACTGAAGCTTTCTTT
V gene: TRBV2; clone size: .; D gene: .; J gene: TRBJ2-4; CDR3 protein: CASSLSSLAKNIQYF; CDR3 DNA: TGTGCCAGCAGTCTTTCTTCCCTAGCCAAAAACATTCAGTACTTC
V gene: TRBV9; clone size: .; D gene: TRBD2; J gene: TRBJ2-7; CDR3 protein: CASSPRLAGGPHEQYF; CDR3 DNA: TGTGCCAGCAGCCCCCGACTAGCGGGGGGGCCCCACGAGCAGTACTTC
V gene: TRBV30; clone size: .; D gene: .; J gene: TRBJ1-2; CDR3 protein: CAWRHPWDNYGYTF; CDR3 DNA: TGTGCCTGGAGGCATCCTTGGGACAACTATGGCTACACCTTC
V gene: TRBV6-6; clone size: .; D gene: .; J gene: TRBJ1-4; CDR3 protein: CASSYSSGWGEKLFF; CDR3 DNA: TGTGCCAGCAGTTACTCGTCAGGGTGGGGTGAAAAACTGTTTTTT
V gene: TRBV15; clone size: .; D gene: .; J gene: TRBJ2-2; CDR3 protein: CATSKERVGSRTGELFF; CDR3 DNA: TGTGCCACCAGCAAAGAGAGGGTTGGTAGCCGCACCGGGGAGCTGTTTTTT
V gene: TRBV6-6; clone size: .; D gene: .; J gene: TRBJ2-7; CDR3 protein: CASRPTGRYYEQYF; CDR3 DNA: TGTGCCAGCAGGCCGACAGGGAGGTACTACGAGCAGTACTTC
V gene: TRBV5-4; clone size: .; D gene: TRBD2; J gene: TRBJ2-3; CDR3 protein: CASGSSGAGDTQYF; CDR3 DNA: TGTGCCAGCGGTTCTAGCGGGGCGGGGGATACGCAGTATTTT
V gene: TRBV9; clone size: .; D gene: TRBD2; J gene: TRBJ2-5; CDR3 protein: CASTSGIGETQYF; CDR3 DNA: TGTGCCAGCACTAGCGGGATAGGAGAGACCCAGTACTTC
V gene: TRBV19; clone size: .; D gene: .; J gene: TRBJ2-2; CDR3 protein: CASSTGDTGELFF; CDR3 DNA: TGTGCCAGTAGTACAGGGGACACCGGGGAGCTGTTTTTT
V gene: TRBV21-1; clone size: many; D gene: .; J gene: TRBJ2-7; CDR3 protein: CASSKAYEQYF; CDR3 DNA: TGTGCCAGCAGCAAAGCCTACGAGCAGTACTTC
V gene: TRBV4-2; clone size: .; D gene: .; J gene: TRBJ1-6; CDR3 protein: CASSQDPGQLGSPLHF; CDR3 DNA: TGTGCCAGCAGCCAAGACCCAGGGCAGTTAGGTTCACCCCTCCACTTT
V gene: TRBV30; clone size: few; D gene: TRBD1; J gene: TRBJ1-1; CDR3 protein: CAWSDTGGTEAFF; CDR3 DNA: TGTGCCTGGAGTGACACAGGGGGCACTGAAGCTTTCTTT
V gene: TRBV5-6; clone size: .; D gene: .; J gene: TRBJ2-2; CDR3 protein: CASSFGGGSPPGELFF; CDR3 DNA: TGTGCCAGCAGCTTTGGGGGCGGGAGTCCTCCCGGGGAGCTGTTTTTT
V gene: TRBV7-9; clone size: .; D gene: .; J gene: TRBJ1-2; CDR3 protein: CASSFPGIGYGYTF; CDR3 DNA: TGTGCCAGCAGCTTCCCGGGAATCGGCTATGGCTACACCTTC
V gene: TRBV19; clone size: .; D gene: .; J gene: TRBJ1-5; CDR3 protein: CASSGWDHRMAQHF; CDR3 DNA: TGTGCCAGTAGTGGGTGGGACCACCGTATGGCCCAGCATTTT
V gene: TRBV15; clone size: .; D gene: .; J gene: TRBJ2-5; CDR3 protein: CATSILGVETQYF; CDR3 DNA: TGTGCCACCAGCATCCTGGGCGTGGAGACCCAGTACTTC
V gene: TRBV21-1; clone size: .; D gene: .; J gene: TRBJ2-3; CDR3 protein: CASSKERNTDTQYF; CDR3 DNA: TGTGCCAGCAGCAAAGAACGGAACACAGATACGCAGTATTTT
V gene: TRBV13; clone size: .; D gene: TRBD2; J gene: TRBJ2-1; CDR3 protein: CASTLAGAFNEQFF; CDR3 DNA: TGTGCCAGCACCCTAGCGGGAGCTTTTAATGAGCAGTTCTTC
V gene: TRBV7-8; clone size: .; D gene: .; J gene: TRBJ1-1; CDR3 protein: CASSLVSGREAFF; CDR3 DNA: TGTGCCAGCAGCTTAGTGTCAGGCCGTGAAGCTTTCTTT
V gene: TRBV4-1; clone size: .; D gene: TRBD2; J gene: TRBJ2-2; CDR3 protein: CASSPIGTSRNTGELFF; CDR3 DNA: TGCGCCAGCAGCCCGATCGGGACTAGCCGGAACACCGGGGAGCTGTTTTTT
V gene: TRBV19; clone size: .; D gene: .; J gene: TRBJ2-3; CDR3 protein: CASGWRGAGTDTQYF; CDR3 DNA: TGTGCCAGTGGCTGGAGGGGCGCTGGCACAGATACGCAGTATTTT
V gene: TRBV7-9; clone size: .; D gene: TRBD1; J gene: TRBJ1-1; CDR3 protein: CASSSYLGQADTEAFF; CDR3 DNA: TGTGCCAGCAGCTCCTACCTTGGACAGGCGGACACTGAAGCTTTCTTT
V gene: TRBV27; clone size: .; D gene: .; J gene: TRBJ2-5; CDR3 protein: CASSTWLRETQYF; CDR3 DNA: TGTGCCAGCAGCACCTGGCTGCGGGAGACCCAGTACTTC
V gene: TRBV4-2; clone size: .; D gene: .; J gene: TRBJ2-3; CDR3 protein: CASSTEGLQVFPDTQYF; CDR3 DNA: TGTGCCAGCAGTACAGAAGGACTTCAGGTCTTCCCAGATACGCAGTATTTT
V gene: TRBV7-9; clone size: .; D gene: .; J gene: TRBJ2-3; CDR3 protein: CASSLSTTGDTQYF; CDR3 DNA: TGTGCCAGCAGCTTAAGCACAACCGGGGATACGCAGTATTTT
V gene: TRBV4-2; clone size: .; D gene: TRBD1; J gene: TRBJ2-7; CDR3 protein: CASSHTRGQGASEQYF; CDR3 DNA: TGTGCCAGCAGCCATACACGCGGGCAGGGGGCAAGCGAGCAGTACTTC
V gene: TRBV9; clone size: .; D gene: .; J gene: TRBJ2-5; CDR3 protein: CASSAGGRQTQYF; CDR3 DNA: TGTGCCAGCTCCGCCGGGGGTCGACAGACCCAGTACTTC
V gene: TRBV28; clone size: .; D gene: TRBD2; J gene: TRBJ2-7; CDR3 protein: CASSHAGGGNEQYF; CDR3 DNA: TGTGCCAGCAGCCACGCCGGGGGGGGGAACGAGCAGTACTTC
V gene: TRBV27; clone size: .; D gene: .; J gene: TRBJ2-7; CDR3 protein: CASSLSVGAYEQYF; CDR3 DNA: TGTGCCAGCAGTTTATCAGTCGGGGCCTACGAGCAGTACTTC
V gene: TRBV6-6; clone size: .; D gene: .; J gene: TRBJ1-2; CDR3 protein: CASSYSTAYGYTF; CDR3 DNA: TGTGCCAGCAGTTACTCGACAGCATATGGCTACACCTTC
V gene: TRBV7-3; clone size: .; D gene: .; J gene: TRBJ1-1; CDR3 protein: CASSSTGPTEAFF; CDR3 DNA: TGTGCCAGCAGCTCTACAGGGCCCACTGAAGCTTTCTTT
V gene: TRBV27; clone size: .; D gene: .; J gene: TRBJ2-7; CDR3 protein: CASSCPPPRCYEQYF; CDR3 DNA: TGTGCCAGCAGTTGCCCACCTCCTCGTTGTTACGAGCAGTACTTC
V gene: TRBV2; clone size: .; D gene: .; J gene: TRBJ2-7; CDR3 protein: CASSGYEQYF; CDR3 DNA: TGTGCCAGCAGCGGATACGAGCAGTACTTC
V gene: TRBV27; clone size: .; D gene: .; J gene: TRBJ2-7; CDR3 protein: CASSPPEGIAYEQYF; CDR3 DNA: TGTGCCAGCAGTCCCCCCGAGGGCATAGCCTACGAGCAGTACTTC
V gene: TRBV5-6; clone size: .; D gene: .; J gene: TRBJ2-1; CDR3 protein: CASSWAYEQFF; CDR3 DNA: TGTGCCAGCAGCTGGGCATATGAGCAGTTCTTC
V gene: TRBV28; clone size: .; D gene: TRBD2; J gene: TRBJ2-7; CDR3 protein: CASSRVAGLNEQYF; CDR3 DNA: TGTGCCAGCAGTCGCGTAGCGGGATTAAACGAGCAGTACTTC
V gene: TRBV7-9; clone size: .; D gene: .; J gene: TRBJ2-1; CDR3 protein: CAGVERAYNEQFF; CDR3 DNA: TGTGCCGGGGTAGAAAGGGCCTACAATGAGCAGTTCTTC
V gene: TRBV2; clone size: few; D gene: .; J gene: TRBJ2-7; CDR3 protein: CASSDRAQYF; CDR3 DNA: TGTGCCAGCAGTGACAGGGCGCAGTACTTC
V gene: TRBV27; clone size: .; D gene: .; J gene: TRBJ2-3; CDR3 protein: CASSLSRPDTQYF; CDR3 DNA: TGTGCCAGCAGTTTATCTCGTCCGGATACGCAGTATTTT
V gene: TRBV11-2; clone size: once; D gene: .; J gene: TRBJ2-1; CDR3 protein: CASSLGGRIYNEQFF; CDR3 DNA: TGTGCCAGCAGCTTAGGCGGGCGGATCTACAATGAGCAGTTCTTC
V gene: TRBV27; clone size: .; D gene: .; J gene: TRBJ1-1; CDR3 protein: CASSPSAGTEAFF; CDR3 DNA: TGTGCCAGCAGTCCTAGTGCGGGCACTGAAGCTTTCTTT